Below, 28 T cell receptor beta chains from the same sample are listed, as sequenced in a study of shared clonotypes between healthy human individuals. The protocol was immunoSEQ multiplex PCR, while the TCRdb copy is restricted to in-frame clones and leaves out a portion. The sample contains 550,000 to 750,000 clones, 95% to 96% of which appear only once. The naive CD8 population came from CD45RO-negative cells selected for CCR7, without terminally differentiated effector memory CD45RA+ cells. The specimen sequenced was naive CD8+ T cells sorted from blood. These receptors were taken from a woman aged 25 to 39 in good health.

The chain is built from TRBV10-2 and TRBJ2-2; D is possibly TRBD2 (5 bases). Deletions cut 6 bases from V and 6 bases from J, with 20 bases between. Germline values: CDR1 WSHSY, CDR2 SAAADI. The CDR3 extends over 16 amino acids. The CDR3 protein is CASSQGYMGVAGELFF. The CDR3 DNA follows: TGCGCCAGCAGCCAAGGTTACATGGGAGTTGCCGGGGAGCTGTTTTTT.

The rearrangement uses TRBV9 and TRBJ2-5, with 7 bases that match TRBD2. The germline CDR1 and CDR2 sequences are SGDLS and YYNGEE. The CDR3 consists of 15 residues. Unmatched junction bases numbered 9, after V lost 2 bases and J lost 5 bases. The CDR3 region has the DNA TGTGCCAGCAGCGTTGGCGGGGCCGGGGGGGAGACCCAGTACTTC. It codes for CASSVGGAGGETQYF.

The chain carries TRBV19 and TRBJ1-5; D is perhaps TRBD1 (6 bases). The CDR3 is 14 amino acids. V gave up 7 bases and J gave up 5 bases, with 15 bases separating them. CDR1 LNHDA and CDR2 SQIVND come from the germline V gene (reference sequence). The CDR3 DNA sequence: TGTGCCAGTATTACTAATGAGGGGGATCAGCCCCAGCATTTT. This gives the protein CASITNEGDQPQHF. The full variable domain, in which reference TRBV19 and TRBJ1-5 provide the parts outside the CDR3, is DGGITQSPKYLFRKEGQNVTLSCEQNLNHDAMYWYRQDPGQGLRLIYYSQIVNDFQKGDIAEGYSVSREKKESFPLTVTSAQKNPTAFYLCASITNEGDQPQHFGDGTRLSIL.

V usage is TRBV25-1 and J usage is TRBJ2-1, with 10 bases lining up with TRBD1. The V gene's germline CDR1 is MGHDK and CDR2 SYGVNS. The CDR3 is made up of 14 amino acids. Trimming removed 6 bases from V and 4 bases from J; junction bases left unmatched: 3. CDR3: CASRDRGSYNEQFF. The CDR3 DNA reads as TGTGCCAGCAGGGACAGGGGGAGTTACAATGAGCAGTTCTTC. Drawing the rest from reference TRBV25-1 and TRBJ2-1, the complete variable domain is EADIYQTPRYLVIGTGKKITLECSQTMGHDKMYWYQQDPGMELHLIHYSYGVNSTEKGDLSSESTVSRIRTEHFPLTLESARPSHTSQYLCASRDRGSYNEQFFGPGTRLTVL.

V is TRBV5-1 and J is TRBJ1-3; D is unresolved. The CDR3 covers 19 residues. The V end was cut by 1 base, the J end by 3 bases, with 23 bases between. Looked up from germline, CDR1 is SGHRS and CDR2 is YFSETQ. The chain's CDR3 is CASSLRLRPTNEIGNTIYF. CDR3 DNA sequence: TGCGCCAGCAGCTTGAGACTTCGGCCGACAAACGAAATTGGAAACACCATATATTTT.

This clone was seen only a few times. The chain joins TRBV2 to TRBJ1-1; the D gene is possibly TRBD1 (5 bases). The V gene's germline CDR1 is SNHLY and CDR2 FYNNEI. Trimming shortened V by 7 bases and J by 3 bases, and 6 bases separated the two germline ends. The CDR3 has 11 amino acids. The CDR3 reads CASMGHTEAFF. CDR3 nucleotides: TGTGCCAGCATGGGACACACTGAAGCTTTCTTT.

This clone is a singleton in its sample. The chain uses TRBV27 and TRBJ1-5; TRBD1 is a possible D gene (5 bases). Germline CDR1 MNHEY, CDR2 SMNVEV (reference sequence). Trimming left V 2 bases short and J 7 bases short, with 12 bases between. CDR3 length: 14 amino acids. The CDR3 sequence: CASSLGQGVQPQHF. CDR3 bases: TGTGCCAGCAGTTTAGGGCAGGGCGTGCAGCCCCAGCATTTT.

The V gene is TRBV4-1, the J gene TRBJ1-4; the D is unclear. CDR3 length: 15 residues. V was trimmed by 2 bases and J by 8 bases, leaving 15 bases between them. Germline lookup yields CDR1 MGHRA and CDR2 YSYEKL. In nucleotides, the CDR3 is TGCGCCAGCAGCCAACGTCCAGCCGGGGAAGAAAAACTGTTTTTT. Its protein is CASSQRPAGEEKLFF.

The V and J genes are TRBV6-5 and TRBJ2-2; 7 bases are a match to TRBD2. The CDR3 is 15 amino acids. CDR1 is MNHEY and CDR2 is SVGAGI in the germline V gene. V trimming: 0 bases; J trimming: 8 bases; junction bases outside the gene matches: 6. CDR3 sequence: CASSYSETSKGELFF. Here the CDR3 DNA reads TGTGCCAGCAGTTACTCAGAGACTAGCAAGGGGGAGCTGTTTTTT.

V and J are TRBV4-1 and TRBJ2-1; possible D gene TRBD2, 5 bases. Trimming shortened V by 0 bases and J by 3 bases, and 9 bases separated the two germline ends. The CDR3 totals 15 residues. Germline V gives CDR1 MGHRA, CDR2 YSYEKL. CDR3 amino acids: CASSQETGIYNEQFF. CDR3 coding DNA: TGCGCCAGCAGCCAAGAGACCGGGATCTACAATGAGCAGTTCTTC.

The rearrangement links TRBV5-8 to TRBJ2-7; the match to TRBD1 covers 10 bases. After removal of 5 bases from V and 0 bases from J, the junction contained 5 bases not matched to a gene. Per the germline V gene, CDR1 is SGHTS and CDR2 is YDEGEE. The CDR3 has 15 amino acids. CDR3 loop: CASSLTGGLSYEQYF. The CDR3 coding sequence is TGTGCCAGCAGTTTGACAGGGGGCCTCTCCTACGAGCAGTACTTC.

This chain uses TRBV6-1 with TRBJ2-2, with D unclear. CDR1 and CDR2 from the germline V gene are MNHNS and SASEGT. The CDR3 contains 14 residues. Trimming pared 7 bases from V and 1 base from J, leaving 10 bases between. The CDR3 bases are TGTGCCAGCACCCCCCTAGGGAACACCGGGGAGCTGTTTTTT. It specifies CASTPLGNTGELFF.

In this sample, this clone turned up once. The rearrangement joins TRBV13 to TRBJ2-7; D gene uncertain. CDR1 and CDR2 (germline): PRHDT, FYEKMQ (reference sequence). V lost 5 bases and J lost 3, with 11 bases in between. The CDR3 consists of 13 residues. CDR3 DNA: TGTGCCAGCAGCCCCCGACTGAGCTACGAGCAGTACTTC. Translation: CASSPRLSYEQYF.

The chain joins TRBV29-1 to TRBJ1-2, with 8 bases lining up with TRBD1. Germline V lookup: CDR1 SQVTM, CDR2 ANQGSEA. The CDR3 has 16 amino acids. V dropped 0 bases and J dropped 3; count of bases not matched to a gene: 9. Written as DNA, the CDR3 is TGCAGCGTTGAAGAACTGAGAACAGGGGGAGACTATGGCTACACCTTC. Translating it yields CSVEELRTGGDYGYTF.

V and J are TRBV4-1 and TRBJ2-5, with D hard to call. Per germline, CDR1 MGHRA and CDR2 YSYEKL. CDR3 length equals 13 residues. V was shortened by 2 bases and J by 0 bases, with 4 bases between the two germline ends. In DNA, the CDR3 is TGCGCCAGCAGCCAAAGACACCAAGAGACCCAGTACTTC. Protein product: CASSQRHQETQYF.

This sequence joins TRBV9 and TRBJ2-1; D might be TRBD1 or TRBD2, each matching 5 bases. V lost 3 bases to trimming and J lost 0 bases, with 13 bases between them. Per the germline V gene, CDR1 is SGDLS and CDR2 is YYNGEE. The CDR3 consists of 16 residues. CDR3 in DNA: TGTGCCAGCAGCGAAAACCCAGGGAGCTCCTACAATGAGCAGTTCTTC. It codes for CASSENPGSSYNEQFF. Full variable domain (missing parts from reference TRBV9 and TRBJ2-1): DSGVTQTPKHLITATGQRVTLRCSPRSGDLSVYWYQQSLDQGLQFLIQYYNGEERAKGNILERFSAQQFPDLHSELNLSSLELGDSALYFCASSENPGSSYNEQFFGPGTRLTVL.

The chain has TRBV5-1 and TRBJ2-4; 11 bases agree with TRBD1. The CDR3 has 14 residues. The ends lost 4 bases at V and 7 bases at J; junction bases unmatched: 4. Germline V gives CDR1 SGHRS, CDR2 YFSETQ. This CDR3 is CASSMDRGHNIQYF. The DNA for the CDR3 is TGCGCCAGCAGCATGGACAGGGGGCACAACATTCAGTACTTC.

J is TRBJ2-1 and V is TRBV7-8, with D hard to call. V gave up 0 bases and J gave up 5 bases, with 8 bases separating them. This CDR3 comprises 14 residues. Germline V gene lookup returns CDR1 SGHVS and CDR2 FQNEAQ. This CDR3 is CASSLALGNNEQFF. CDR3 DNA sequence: TGTGCCAGCAGCTTAGCGCTGGGGAACAATGAGCAGTTCTTC.

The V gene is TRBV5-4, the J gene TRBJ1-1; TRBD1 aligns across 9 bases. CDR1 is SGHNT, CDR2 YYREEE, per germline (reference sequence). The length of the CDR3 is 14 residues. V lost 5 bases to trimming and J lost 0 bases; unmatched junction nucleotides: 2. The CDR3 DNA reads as TGTGCCAGCAGGCGGACAGGGGTGAACACTGAAGCTTTCTTT. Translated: CASRRTGVNTEAFF.

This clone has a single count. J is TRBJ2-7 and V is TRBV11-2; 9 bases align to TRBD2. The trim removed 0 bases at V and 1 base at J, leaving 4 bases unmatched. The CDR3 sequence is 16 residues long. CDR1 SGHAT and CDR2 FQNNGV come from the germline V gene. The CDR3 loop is CASSLEATSGSYEQYF. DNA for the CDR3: TGTGCCAGCAGCTTAGAAGCGACTAGCGGATCCTACGAGCAGTACTTC.

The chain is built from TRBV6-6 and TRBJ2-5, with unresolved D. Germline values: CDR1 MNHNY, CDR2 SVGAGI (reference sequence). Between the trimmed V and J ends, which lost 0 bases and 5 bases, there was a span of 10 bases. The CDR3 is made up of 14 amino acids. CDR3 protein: CASSYSNADETQYF. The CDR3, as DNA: TGTGCCAGCAGTTACTCGAATGCGGATGAGACCCAGTACTTC.

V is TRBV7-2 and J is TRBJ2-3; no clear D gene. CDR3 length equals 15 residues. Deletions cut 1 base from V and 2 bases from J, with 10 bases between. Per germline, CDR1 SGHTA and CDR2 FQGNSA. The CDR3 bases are TGTGCCAGCAGCTTAGAGGATGACCTCACAGATACGCAGTATTTT. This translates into CASSLEDDLTDTQYF.

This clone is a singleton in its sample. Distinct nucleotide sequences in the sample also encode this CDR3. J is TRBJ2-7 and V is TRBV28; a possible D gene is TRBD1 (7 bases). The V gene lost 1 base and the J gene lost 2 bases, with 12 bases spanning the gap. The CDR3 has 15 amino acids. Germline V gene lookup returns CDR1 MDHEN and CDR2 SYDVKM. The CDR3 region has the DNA TGTGCCAGCAGTTTATTAGGCGGGACAGCCTACGAGCAGTACTTC. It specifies CASSLLGGTAYEQYF.

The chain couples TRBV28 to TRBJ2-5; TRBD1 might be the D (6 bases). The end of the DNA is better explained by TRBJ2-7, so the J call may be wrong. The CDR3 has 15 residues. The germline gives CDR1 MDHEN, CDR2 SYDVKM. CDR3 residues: CASSDPQGYSYEQYF. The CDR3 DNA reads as TGTGCCAGCAGCGACCCTCAGGGGTACTCCTACGAGCAGTACTTC.

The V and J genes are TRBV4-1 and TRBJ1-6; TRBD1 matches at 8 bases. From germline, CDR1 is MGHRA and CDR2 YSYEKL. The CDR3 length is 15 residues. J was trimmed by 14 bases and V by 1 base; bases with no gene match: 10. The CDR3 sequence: CASSQGTTGAETLHF. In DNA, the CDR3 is TGCGCCAGCAGCCAAGGGACGACAGGGGCCGAAACCCTCCACTTT.

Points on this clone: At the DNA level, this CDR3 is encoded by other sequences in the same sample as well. The CDR3: CATRTSGYNEQFF. The CDR3, as DNA: TGTGCCACCAGGACTAGCGGTTACAATGAGCAGTTCTTC. This rearrangement joins TRBV15 to TRBJ2-1; 9 positions match TRBD2. With V trimmed by 6 bases and J by 4 bases, 1 base remained unmatched. Germline loops: CDR1 LNHNV, CDR2 YYDKDF (reference sequence). This CDR3 region has 13 residues.

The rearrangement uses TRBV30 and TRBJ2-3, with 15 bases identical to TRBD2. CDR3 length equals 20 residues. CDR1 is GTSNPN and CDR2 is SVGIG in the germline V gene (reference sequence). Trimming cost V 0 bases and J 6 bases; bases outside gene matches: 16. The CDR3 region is CAWSVDRGTSGRPLVDTQYF. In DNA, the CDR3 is TGTGCCTGGAGTGTCGATCGCGGGACTAGCGGGAGGCCCCTCGTGGATACGCAGTATTTT.

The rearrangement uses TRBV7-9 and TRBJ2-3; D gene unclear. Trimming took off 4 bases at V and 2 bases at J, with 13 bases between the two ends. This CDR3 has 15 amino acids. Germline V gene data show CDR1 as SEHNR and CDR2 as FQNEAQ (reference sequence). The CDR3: CASSSELEFTDTQYF. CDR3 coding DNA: TGTGCCAGCAGCTCCGAGTTGGAGTTCACAGATACGCAGTATTTT.